Below are 10 T cell receptor beta chains sequenced from a single sample in a study of cytomegalovirus exposure and HLA in healthy donors. The PCR made use of 60 Vbeta and 13 Jbeta primers. The repertoire was sequenced with immunoSEQ multiplex PCR; TCRdb's copy has only in-frame clones and lacks some. The data contain around 110,000 clones, approximately 80% of them seen just once; the ten biggest clones take up around 0.79%. The sample taken for sequencing was PBMCs. The source is a woman between 25 and 40 years old in good health and CMV-seronegative.

The V call is TRBV28, the J call TRBJ1-5; D call uncertain. Trimming cost V 8 bases and J 7 bases, with 6 bases left between them. Germline CDR1 MDHEN, CDR2 SYDVKM. CDR3 length equals 10 residues. CDR3 coding DNA: TGTGCCAGCTCATCCCAGCCCCAGCATTTT. Translation gives CASSSQPQHF.

The rearrangement uses TRBV6-1 and TRBJ1-2; tentatively, D is TRBD1 (6 bases). CDR3 length equals 14 residues. The germline V gene encodes CDR1 MNHNS and CDR2 SASEGT. Trimming took off 5 bases at V and 4 bases at J, with 14 bases between the two ends. The CDR3 reads CASSIQGSPYGYTF. CDR3 sequence (DNA): TGTGCCAGCAGTATACAGGGAAGTCCCTATGGCTACACCTTC.

The chain has TRBV5-1 and TRBJ2-7; a possible D gene is TRBD2 (5 bases). The CDR3 has 15 residues. Germline V gives CDR1 SGHRS, CDR2 YFSETQ. The ends were cut back, 0 bases at V and 0 bases at J, with 10 bases in the middle. The DNA for the CDR3 is TGCGCCAGCAGCTTGGCCGGGGAAAGCTCCTACGAGCAGTACTTC. Translation: CASSLAGESSYEQYF.

This clone was counted once. The rearrangement links TRBV30 to TRBJ1-1; tentative D call: TRBD1 (5 bases). Trimming left V 1 base short and J 1 base short, with 10 bases between. Germline V gene data show CDR1 as GTSNPN and CDR2 as SVGIG (reference sequence). This CDR3 has 14 amino acids. Written as DNA, the CDR3 is TGTGCCTGGAGTGGACAGATATCGAACACTGAAGCTTTCTTT. Translation gives CAWSGQISNTEAFF.

The genes are TRBV7-9 and TRBJ1-3; TRBD1 agrees at 9 bases. Germline-derived CDR1 and CDR2 are SEHNR and FQNEAQ (reference sequence). Trimming took 5 bases from V and 6 from J; bases not matched to a gene: 11. The CDR3 consists of 16 residues. Here the CDR3 reads CASSRWDRATENTIYF. Here the CDR3 DNA reads TGTGCCAGCAGCCGCTGGGACAGGGCAACCGAAAACACCATATATTTT.

This chain uses TRBV6-1 with TRBJ2-7; 8 bases are a match to TRBD2. Germline-derived CDR1 and CDR2 are MNHNS and SASEGT. This CDR3 contains 15 residues. V gave up 7 bases and J gave up 5 bases; unmatched junction bases: 13. CDR3 amino acids: CASIQWEQRGHEQYF. The CDR3 nucleotides read TGTGCCAGCATTCAATGGGAGCAGCGGGGGCACGAGCAGTACTTC.

The chain joins TRBV2 to TRBJ1-6; TRBD1 matches at 8 bases. J was trimmed by 6 bases and V by 6 bases; bases with no gene match: 10. The CDR3 has 16 residues. Germline V gives CDR1 SNHLY, CDR2 FYNNEI. DNA for the CDR3: TGTGCCAGCAGGGGGGGCGGGACAGGCCGTAATTCACCCCTCCACTTT. Amino acids: CASRGGGTGRNSPLHF.

The chain employs TRBV11-3 and TRBJ1-2, with D uncertain. V was pared by 2 bases and J by 5 bases, with 15 bases between. The CDR3 consists of 15 residues. Germline values: CDR1 SGHNT, CDR2 YENEEA. The CDR3 reads CASSLRKGEGYGYTF. The CDR3 region has the DNA TGTGCCAGCAGCTTAAGGAAGGGAGAAGGGTATGGCTACACCTTC.

J is TRBJ2-5 and V is TRBV29-1; D is possibly TRBD2 (5 bases). The CDR3 has 14 amino acids. Trimming pared 1 base from V and 1 base from J, leaving 10 bases between. CDR1 and CDR2 (germline): SQVTM, ANQGSEA. CDR3 coding DNA: TGCAGCGTTGAAGCTCCGGGGATCCAAGAGACCCAGTACTTC. It specifies CSVEAPGIQETQYF.

This clone was recorded a few times. V is TRBV5-1 and J is TRBJ1-1, with a weak D call TRBD1 (6 bases). Trimming took off 0 bases at V and 6 bases at J, with 9 bases between the two ends. The CDR3 contains 13 residues. CDR1 and CDR2 from the germline V gene are SGHRS and YFSETQ. The CDR3 nucleotides are TGCGCCAGCAGCTTGGGACAGGCTTCTGAAGCTTTCTTT. It encodes CASSLGQASEAFF.